A single sample is the source of the 3 T cell receptor beta chains below, sequenced in a study of monozygotic twins with inflammatory bowel disease. TCRdb re-called the 5' RACE reads and catalogs CDR3 proteins one per entry, DNA excluded. The sample includes fewer than 550,000 distinct CDR3 sequences. The sequenced material came from blood. The receptors originated from a human donor with ulcerative colitis or Crohn's disease, or a healthy co-twin of an affected twin (not recorded which).

The rearrangement links TRBV5-5 to TRBJ1-1. This CDR3 region has 14 residues. CDR1 and CDR2 from the germline V gene are SGHKS and YYEKEE (reference sequence). The chain's CDR3 is CASSLIQMNTEAFF.

The genes are TRBV5-6 and TRBJ2-1. The germline V gene has CDR1 SGHDT and CDR2 YYEEEE. CDR3 length equals 11 residues. The CDR3 region is CASSLEGEQFF.

The chain carries TRBV20-1 and TRBJ1-1. Germline V gene lookup returns CDR1 DFQATT and CDR2 SNEGSKA (reference sequence). The CDR3 is 15 residues long. This chain's CDR3 is CSASPTAGMNTEAFF.